This is a list of T cell receptor beta chains from one sample in a study of early T cells in non-severe SARS-CoV-2 infection. Via MiXCR, TCRdb re-called the 5' RACE reads, giving one row per CDR3 protein. Of roughly 20,000 distinct CDR3 sequences detected, 4% appear once; the ten largest clones hold 1.4% to 1.5%. Sequencing was done on a sample of whole blood. These receptors were collected from an adult who was a healthcare worker with PCR-confirmed SARS-CoV-2 infection or an uninfected control (not recorded which). The CDR3 runs from the conserved cysteine through the conserved F or W. Each record gives: CDR3 length, clone size, V gene, D gene, J gene, CDR3 protein, CDR3 DNA. The D gene is left open where the match is weak. Only part of the rows carry a size: once, few, many, or a class if the clone is expanded.

>15|many|TRBV20-1|TRBD1|TRBJ1-2
CSASPALRDRASDTF
TGCAGTGCTAGCCCCGCGCTCCGGGACAGGGCGAGTGACACCTTC
>14|many|TRBV5-1|-|TRBJ2-7
CASSLGASNHEQYF
TGCGCCAGCAGCTTGGGTGCTAGCAACCACGAGCAGTACTTC
>16|few|TRBV7-9|-|TRBJ1-1
CASSPQTRLLNTEAFF
TGTGCCAGCAGCCCCCAGACACGGCTTTTGAACACTGAAGCTTTCTTT
>13|many|TRBV7-8|-|TRBJ1-2
CASSTNANYGYTF
TGTGCCAGCAGCACGAACGCTAACTATGGCTACACCTTC
>13|many|TRBV7-6|TRBD1|TRBJ2-4
CASSLGQGDIQYF
TGTGCCAGCAGCTTAGGTCAGGGGGACATTCAGTACTTC
>16|many|TRBV9|TRBD2|TRBJ2-1
CASSVVGAGGMNEQFF
TGTGCCAGCAGCGTAGTAGGAGCGGGGGGGATGAATGAGCAGTTCTTC
>15|few|TRBV6-6|TRBD2|TRBJ2-3
CASSYVAGGWDTQYF
TGTGCCAGCAGTTACGTGGCGGGGGGTTGGGATACGCAGTATTTT
>14|few|TRBV5-6|-|TRBJ1-1
CASSLAGRNTEAFF
TGTGCCAGCAGCTTGGCAGGGAGGAACACTGAAGCTTTCTTT
>12|-|TRBV28|-|TRBJ1-2
CASRGFTYGYTF
TGTGCCAGCAGGGGTTTTACTTATGGCTACACCTTC
>15|-|TRBV5-6|-|TRBJ2-5
CASSHELRAQETQYF
TGTGCCAGCAGCCATGAACTCCGGGCCCAAGAGACCCAGTACTTC
>14|many|TRBV6-5|TRBD1|TRBJ2-7
CASTPRTGAYEQYF
TGTGCCAGCACCCCTAGGACAGGTGCTTACGAGCAGTACTTC
>12|-|TRBV15|-|TRBJ2-7
CATSKGGYEQYF
TGTGCCACCAGCAAGGGGGGCTACGAGCAGTACTTC
>15|many|TRBV6-2/TRBV6-3|-|TRBJ1-5
CASSYRRQSNQPQHF
TGTGCCAGCAGTTACCGAAGACAGAGCAATCAGCCCCAGCATTTT
>12|many|TRBV30|-|TRBJ2-7
CAWSVGGYEQYF
TGTGCCTGGAGTGTAGGGGGATACGAGCAGTACTTC
>15|many|TRBV20-1|TRBD1|TRBJ2-3
CSATRGQTSTDTQYF
TGCAGTGCTACCCGGGGACAGACTAGCACAGATACGCAGTATTTT
>17|many|TRBV5-4|TRBD2|TRBJ2-5
CASSLGGLAGSQETQYF
TGTGCCAGCAGCCTGGGGGGGCTAGCGGGGTCCCAAGAGACCCAGTACTTC
>17|many|TRBV7-3|TRBD1|TRBJ2-3
CASSLRPGQMRTDTQYF
TGTGCCAGCAGCTTAAGGCCGGGACAGATGCGCACAGATACGCAGTATTTT
>13|-|TRBV5-4|-|TRBJ2-4
CASSLRGGDIQYF
TGTGCCAGCAGCTTAAGGGGTGGTGACATTCAGTACTTC
>12|few|TRBV3-1|-|TRBJ2-7
CASSQPGSEQYF
TGTGCCAGCAGCCAACCCGGGAGCGAGCAGTACTTC
>16|-|TRBV20-1|TRBD1|TRBJ2-5
CSARATGGRGKETQYF
TGCAGTGCTAGGGCAACAGGGGGTCGAGGGAAAGAGACCCAGTACTTC
>13|many|TRBV12-3/TRBV12-4|-|TRBJ2-1
CASSLDRYNEQFF
TGTGCCAGCAGTTTGGACAGATACAATGAGCAGTTCTTC
>13|many|TRBV12-3/TRBV12-4|-|TRBJ1-5
CASSWEGYQPQHF
TGTGCCAGCAGTTGGGAAGGTTATCAGCCCCAGCATTTT
>16|few|TRBV2|-|TRBJ2-1
CASSESADHPYNEQFF
TGTGCCAGCAGTGAGTCTGCGGACCATCCCTACAATGAGCAGTTCTTC
>13|many|TRBV11-3|-|TRBJ2-3
CASSFPGSDTQYF
TGTGCCAGCAGCTTTCCGGGATCAGATACGCAGTATTTT
>14|-|TRBV12-3/TRBV12-4|-|TRBJ1-3
CASSSRESGNTVYF
TGTGCCAGCAGTTCTCGTGAGTCCGGAAACACCGTATATTTT
>13|many|TRBV5-5|-|TRBJ1-6
CASSRFSDSPLHF
TGTGCCAGCAGCCGGTTCTCTGATTCACCCCTCCACTTT
>13|many|TRBV27|-|TRBJ2-7
CASSLMASSEQYF
TGTGCCAGCAGTTTAATGGCCTCCTCCGAGCAGTACTTC
>16|few|TRBV7-9|-|TRBJ2-7
CASSTQQQGGHYEQYF
TGTGCCAGCAGCACCCAGCAGCAGGGGGGGCACTACGAGCAGTACTTC